Listed below are T cell receptor beta chains from one sample, sequenced in a study of PD-L1 blockade in urothelial cancer. Repertoires were generated with immunoSEQ multiplex PCR, while TCRdb's copy carries only in-frame clones and drops some. Here the sample spans about 56,000 clones, 85% being singletons. The specimen comprised PBMCs, sampled around atezolizumab (anti-PD-L1) treatment. The source is a man in his 70s with urothelial cancer. Each CDR3 is given with its conserved first and last residue. Each record gives: V gene, clone size, D gene, J gene, CDR3 DNA, CDR3 protein. A D gene is named only where the DNA matches it firmly. The listing skips clone size in some rows; elsewhere it reads once, few, many or a size class.

TRBV6-5	-	-	TRBJ2-7	TGTGCCAGCAGTTACGTGGCAAACTACGAGCAGTACTTC	CASSYVANYEQYF
TRBV11-1	-	-	TRBJ2-1	TGTGCCAGCAGCCCCGGGGGAAGCGGTTACTACAATGAGCAGTTCTTC	CASSPGGSGYYNEQFF
TRBV6-1	-	TRBD2	TRBJ2-1	TGTGCGGGGGAGGTAGCGGGACTCAATGAGCAGTTCTTC	CAGEVAGLNEQFF
TRBV5-1	-	TRBD2	TRBJ2-7	TGCGCCAGCAGCTTGGACGGTAGCGGGAGGTACGAGCAGTACTTC	CASSLDGSGRYEQYF
TRBV7-2	-	TRBD1	TRBJ1-5	TGTGCCAGCAGCTCAGACAGGGTCGGGCAGCCCCAGCATTTT	CASSSDRVGQPQHF
TRBV30	-	TRBD1	TRBJ1-6	TGTGCCTGGAGTGTATGGACAGGGGGATATAATTCACCCCTCCACTTT	CAWSVWTGGYNSPLHF
TRBV11-2	-	-	TRBJ1-1	TGTGCCAGCAGCTTGCCTACAGGGGAAGCTTTCTTT	CASSLPTGEAFF
TRBV4-1	-	TRBD1	TRBJ1-5	TGCGCCAGCAGCCAAGGGACAGGAGATCAGCCCCAGCATTTT	CASSQGTGDQPQHF
TRBV7-9	-	-	TRBJ2-5	TGTGCCAGTGGACTTCGCGGTCGGGGGACCCAGTACTTC	CASGLRGRGTQYF
TRBV23-1	-	-	TRBJ2-1	TGCGCCAGCAGTCATTCGAATGAGCAGTTCTTC	CASSHSNEQFF
TRBV5-5	-	-	TRBJ2-7	TGTGCCAGCAGCTTGGGCCCCGCGGGACAGCTCGCTGAGCAGTACTTC	CASSLGPAGQLAEQYF
TRBV7-9	-	TRBD2	TRBJ2-7	TGTGCCAGCAGCCTTAGCGGGAGCTTCTCGGACGAGCAGTACTTC	CASSLSGSFSDEQYF
TRBV15	-	TRBD1	TRBJ2-7	TGTGCCACCAGCGCCCCCAGGGGGAGCTCCTACGAGCAGTACTTC	CATSAPRGSSYEQYF
TRBV28	-	-	TRBJ1-2	TGTGCCAGCAGTTTGGGGGGTAACTATGGCTACACCTTC	CASSLGGNYGYTF
TRBV19	-	-	TRBJ1-5	TGTGCCAGTACCCGGGACTCTCGCAATCAGCCCCAGCATTTT	CASTRDSRNQPQHF
TRBV6-1	-	-	TRBJ2-7	TGTGCCAGCAGATGGGGCGGAGCTTCCTACGAGCAGTACTTC	CASRWGGASYEQYF
TRBV6-1	few	TRBD1	TRBJ1-2	TGTGCCAGCAGTGTACAGGGGTGGGACTATGGCTACACCTTC	CASSVQGWDYGYTF
TRBV29-1	-	TRBD1	TRBJ2-7	TGCAGCGTCGCGCCGGGACAGGGCACCGAGCAGTACTTC	CSVAPGQGTEQYF
TRBV9	-	TRBD2	TRBJ2-1	TGTGCCAGCAGCTTCTTACTAGCGGGAGGTGAGCAGTTCTTC	CASSFLLAGGEQFF
TRBV6-6	-	TRBD1	TRBJ2-7	TGTGCCAGCAGTAACAGGGGGACCCGCAGTAGGGACGAGCAGTACTTC	CASSNRGTRSRDEQYF